A selection of T cell receptor beta chains follows, all from one sample in a study of OX40 agonist ivuxolimab in advanced cancers. The table came from immunoSEQ multiplex PCR; TCRdb's copy has only in-frame clones and leaves some out. The sample carries more than 75,000 clones, around 86% recorded once. Sequenced here: CD4+ or CD8+ T cells sorted from blood, sampled in a trial of the OX40 agonist ivuxolimab. All receptors derive from an adult with an advanced solid tumor such as melanoma, head and neck, liver or kidney cancer. Each CDR3 is given without its conserved first and last residue.

TRBV28 | ASSSPYIGGHIRLYEAF
TRBV4-1 | ASSQEGPNNTEAF
TRBV7-9 | ASSLSLAGGLQETQY
TRBV30 | AWSVGTLQETQY
TRBV29-1 | SVESPVEKLF
TRBV5-1 | ASSSDSLFYGYT
TRBV28 | ASSPRNGEQF
TRBV7-8 | ASSLTSGEFHTQY
TRBV6-4 | ASSQGSTYNSPLH
TRBV5-4 | ASSLNIGGKLF
TRBV7-2 | ASSLWTAENTEAF
TRBV28 | ASNPFPGTGWSGYT
TRBV19 | ASSRVGMNTEAF
TRBV5-1 | ASSLSGMNSGNTIY
TRBV6-5 | ASSYSGGGRETQY
TRBV19 | ASKLTGNTEAF
TRBV5-1 | ASSLAGANEKLF
TRBV6-9 | ASDERGPHPNTEAF
TRBV5-1 | ASSRLGTGGYGYT
TRBV27 | ASSFGRTSSYNEQF
TRBV7-3 | ASSLATHTDTQY
TRBV5-1 | ASSLPGGDYNEQF
TRBV7-3 | ASSLIAGEWETQY
TRBV7-9 | ASSHRGQMNTEAF
TRBV29-1 | SVDGANYGYT
TRBV7-3 | ASSFSSGGETQY
TRBV7-3 | ASSLRASSYNEQF
TRBV5-1 | ASSLRGEGYGYT
TRBV28 | ASSFRSYGYT
TRBV6-5 | ASSYQPGMHTEAF
TRBV9 | ASSVGRQGWETQY